Listed below are T cell receptor beta chains from one sample, sequenced in a study of T cell responses to AZD1222 COVID-19 vaccine. Assay used: immunoSEQ multiplex PCR; TCRdb lists only in-frame clones, some missing. The table has 110,000 or so clones, approximately 90% seen once. The sample was peripheral blood, taken 28 days after the second AZD1222 dose. The origin of the receptors is an adult who received the AZD1222 COVID-19 vaccine. CDR3s include the opening cysteine and the closing phenylalanine or tryptophan. A D gene is named only where the DNA matches it firmly. Clone size is stated in some rows and not others, as once, few, many or a class when expanded.

TRBJ1-2 | NA | NA | TRBV18 | TGTGCCAGCTCACCACCGGGGTGGGCCGGTGATGGCTACACCTTC | CASSPPGWAGDGYTF
TRBJ1-6 | TRBD1 | NA | TRBV5-1 | TGCGCCAGCAGCTTGGAGCACGGGACAGGGTCTGCTAATTCACCCCTCCACTTT | CASSLEHGTGSANSPLHF
TRBJ2-7 | NA | NA | TRBV7-2 | TGTGCCAGCACCCCTGACAGGCCGCCCTACGAGCAGTACTTC | CASTPDRPPYEQYF
TRBJ1-1 | NA | NA | TRBV27 | TGTGCCAGCAGTTTAAGTAGTTCCATGAACACTGAAGCTTTCTTT | CASSLSSSMNTEAFF
TRBJ2-5 | TRBD1 | NA | TRBV6-5 | TGTGCCAGCGGTCTAGGGGGCGCGGTGGAGACCCAGTACTTC | CASGLGGAVETQYF
TRBJ2-3 | TRBD1 | NA | TRBV27 | TGTGCCAGCAGTACAGGGGTCGTAGATACGCAGTATTTT | CASSTGVVDTQYF
TRBJ1-2 | TRBD1 | NA | TRBV3-1/TRBV3-2 | TGTGCCAGCAGCCAAATGTCAGGGGGTGGCTACACCTTC | CASSQMSGGGYTF
TRBJ2-7 | TRBD1 | NA | TRBV7-9 | TGTGCCAGCAGCTTAGGGGACAGCAACTCCTACGAGCAGTACTTC | CASSLGDSNSYEQYF
TRBJ2-1 | TRBD2 | NA | TRBV10-2 | TGCGCCAGCAGCTTGGGGGGGTTGTACAATGAGCAGTTCTTC | CASSLGGLYNEQFF
TRBJ1-2 | TRBD1 | NA | TRBV6-5 | TGTGCCAGCAGTACACAGGGGGACTATGGCTACACCTTC | CASSTQGDYGYTF
TRBJ2-3 | NA | NA | TRBV27 | TGTGCCAGCACATCTCGCCGGGCCAACACAGATACGCAGTATTTT | CASTSRRANTDTQYF
TRBJ1-2 | NA | NA | TRBV7-2 | TGTGCCAGCAGCTTAGAGGGGCGGAGGGGCTACACCTTC | CASSLEGRRGYTF
TRBJ2-1 | NA | NA | TRBV5-1 | TGCGCCAGCAGCTTACAGAAAAGTTCCTACAATGAGCAGTTCTTC | CASSLQKSSYNEQFF
TRBJ2-2 | TRBD2 | NA | TRBV7-3 | TGTGCCAGCAGCTTACATGCTAGCGGGAACACCGGGGAGCTGTTTTTT | CASSLHASGNTGELFF
TRBJ1-1 | NA | NA | TRBV2 | TGTGCCAGCAGTCCTATGAACACTGAAGCTTTCTTT | CASSPMNTEAFF
TRBJ1-2 | NA | NA | TRBV24-1 | TGTGCCACCAGTGAACCGACGGCAAACTATGGCTACACCTTC | CATSEPTANYGYTF
TRBJ2-1 | NA | NA | TRBV6-5 | TGTGCCAGCAGCCTGGACAGCAACTCCTACAATGAGCAGTTCTTC | CASSLDSNSYNEQFF
TRBJ1-4 | NA | NA | TRBV4-1 | TGCGCCAGCAGCCTCGAGCCGAATAATGAAAAACTGTTTTTT | CASSLEPNNEKLFF
TRBJ1-6 | NA | NA | TRBV21-1 | TGTGCCAGCAGCAAATTTTGCCCGGGACAGGGTTATAATTCACCCCTCCACTTT | CASSKFCPGQGYNSPLHF
TRBJ1-2 | NA | NA | TRBV6-5 | TGTGCCAGCAGTCCGGGGGGCAGTCTCTATGGCTACACCTTC | CASSPGGSLYGYTF
TRBJ1-1 | NA | NA | TRBV5-1 | TGCGCCAGCAGCTGGGGGGGACCAGGACGGGGAATCACTGAAGCTTTCTTT | CASSWGGPGRGITEAFF
TRBJ1-1 | NA | once | TRBV6-2/TRBV6-3 | TGTGCCAGCAGCCCCGGGAGAGGGACTGAAGCTTTCTTT | CASSPGRGTEAFF
TRBJ2-7 | TRBD1 | NA | TRBV18 | TGTGCCAGCTCAAACGACAGGGACGAGCAGTACTTC | CASSNDRDEQYF
TRBJ1-6 | NA | once | TRBV5-1 | TGCGCCAGCAGCTTGGACGGATTCTTAAGCTCCTATAATTCACCCCTCCACTTT | CASSLDGFLSSYNSPLHF